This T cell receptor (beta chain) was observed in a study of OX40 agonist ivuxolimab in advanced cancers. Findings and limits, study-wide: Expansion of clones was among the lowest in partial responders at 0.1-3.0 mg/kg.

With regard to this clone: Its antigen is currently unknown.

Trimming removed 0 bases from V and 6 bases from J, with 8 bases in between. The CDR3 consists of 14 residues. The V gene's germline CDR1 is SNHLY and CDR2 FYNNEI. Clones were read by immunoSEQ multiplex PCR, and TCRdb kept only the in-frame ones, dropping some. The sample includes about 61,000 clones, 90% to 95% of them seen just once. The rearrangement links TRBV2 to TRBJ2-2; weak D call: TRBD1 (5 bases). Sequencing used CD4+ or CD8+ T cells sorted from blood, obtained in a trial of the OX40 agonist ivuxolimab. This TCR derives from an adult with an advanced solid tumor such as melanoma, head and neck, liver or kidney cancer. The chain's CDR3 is CASSEAQGPGELFF. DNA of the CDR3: TGTGCCAGCAGTGAAGCGCAGGGCCCCGGGGAGCTGTTTTTT.